These T cell receptor beta chains were read from a single sample in a study of cytomegalovirus exposure and HLA in healthy donors. Sequenced by immunoSEQ multiplex PCR; TCRdb stores in-frame clones only, minus some. The repertoire holds about 59,000 clones, with around 83% as singletons. Input material: PBMCs. Source of these receptors: a human donor in good health. CDR3s include the opening cysteine and the closing phenylalanine or tryptophan. The D gene is left open where the match is weak. Expanded clones are given a class, and other clones once, few, many or no size at all.

>TRBD1|TRBJ1-3|TRBV4-3|-
CASSQEGGQGQTIYF
TGCGCCAGCAGCCAAGAGGGGGGACAGGGTCAAACCATATATTTT
>TRBD1|TRBJ2-7|TRBV7-9|-
CASSPETGTGNYEQYF
TGTGCCAGCAGCCCCGAGACCGGGACAGGAAACTACGAGCAGTACTTC
>TRBD2|TRBJ2-7|TRBV18|-
CASSPGTSGVSSYEQYF
TGTGCCAGCTCACCCGGGACTAGCGGAGTTAGCTCCTACGAGCAGTACTTC
>TRBD1|TRBJ2-3|TRBV7-3|once
CASSSGQLNTDTQYF
TGTGCCAGCAGCTCGGGACAGTTAAACACAGATACACAGTATTTT
>-|TRBJ2-1|TRBV21-1|-
CASSNLILAADNEQFF
TGTGCCAGCAGCAATTTAATACTAGCAGCAGACAATGAGCAGTTCTTC
>-|TRBJ1-4|TRBV4-3|-
CASSQGTGLGEKLFF
TGCGCCAGCAGCCAAGGCACGGGGTTAGGAGAAAAACTGTTTTTT
>TRBD1|TRBJ2-2|TRBV4-3|-
CASSQETGGYDTGELFF
TGCGCCAGCAGCCAAGAGACAGGGGGCTATGACACCGGGGAGCTGTTTTTT
>-|TRBJ2-7|TRBV30|-
CAWEAQEFYEQYF
TGTGCCTGGGAGGCACAGGAATTCTACGAGCAGTACTTC
>-|TRBJ2-1|TRBV21-1|-
CASSKVVMPRGSSYNEQFF
TGTGCCAGCAGCAAAGTTGTCATGCCGAGGGGGTCTTCCTACAATGAGCAGTTCTTC
>TRBD1|TRBJ1-2|TRBV10-3|medium-sized
CAISETGGVGYTF
TGTGCCATCAGTGAGACAGGGGGCGTCGGCTACACCTTC